These 2 T cell receptor beta chains originate from one sample sequenced in a study of T cell responses to AZD1222 COVID-19 vaccine. Data came from immunoSEQ multiplex PCR; TCRdb stores just in-frame clones and leaves some out. The table records roughly 67,000 clones, approximately 90% of them present only once. Here the sequenced sample was peripheral blood, taken 28 days after the second AZD1222 dose. These receptors came from an adult who received the AZD1222 COVID-19 vaccine.

This chain links TRBV19 with TRBJ2-7; 10 nucleotides agree with TRBD1. V was pared by 9 bases and J by 3 bases, with 5 bases of the junction left unmatched. In germline, CDR1 is LNHDA, CDR2 SQIVND (reference sequence). This CDR3 is built from 13 residues. CDR3 in amino acids: CASRGTGDYEQYF. In DNA form, the CDR3 reads TGTGCCAGCAGGGGGACAGGGGACTACGAGCAGTACTTC. The whole variable domain, remainder taken from reference TRBV19 and TRBJ2-7, is DGGITQSPKYLFRKEGQNVTLSCEQNLNHDAMYWYRQDPGQGLRLIYYSQIVNDFQKGDIAEGYSVSREKKESFPLTVTSAQKNPTAFYLCASRGTGDYEQYFGPGTRLTVT.

DNA for the CDR3: TGCAGCGGCAAACACGCGTATCAGCCCCAGCATTTT. Translating gives CSGKHAYQPQHF. The V call is TRBV29-1, the J call TRBJ1-5; D call uncertain. The CDR3 has 12 amino acids. Germline values: CDR1 SQVTM, CDR2 ANQGSEA. V lost 7 bases and J 5 bases, leaving 12 bases between the germline ends.